This T cell receptor beta chain is drawn from a study of Graves' ophthalmopathy and Graves' hyperthyroidism. At the level of the study: Over 18 months of follow-up, stable hyperthyroidism required that no ophthalmopathy appear.

The hyperthyroidism patients had a new diagnosis of under 2 months' duration and were aged 18 to 65. CDR3 length: 17 residues. Germline loops: CDR1 SGHDT, CDR2 YYEEEE. Trimming cost V 5 bases and J 3 bases; bases outside gene matches: 17. Note on this clonotype: Its antigen is undetermined.

Amplification targeted the TCR beta CDR3 regions, with RNA transcripts as the source material. HTBI primers were employed in first-round RT-PCR, then a second-round multiplex PCR followed. Using its own MiXCR run on the multiplex PCR reads, TCRdb lists one record per CDR3 protein. The table includes about 550,000 distinct CDR3 sequences, just under 40% detected once. Broader study findings: As the model predicted ophthalmopathy progression, it achieved a sensitivity of around 71% and a specificity of about 78%. Among expanded thyroid clonotypes above 0.001 frequency, most also occurred in blood.

The sample was peripheral blood or thyroid tissue (not recorded which). The V gene is TRBV5-6, the J gene TRBJ2-7; 7 bases are a match to TRBD1. This TCR derives from an adult man with Graves' hyperthyroidism. CDR3 residues: CASSFPGTVGVGYEQYF. The CDR3 region has the DNA TGTGCCAGCAGTTTCCCCGGGACAGTCGGGGTGGGCTACGAGCAGTACTTC.